This T cell receptor beta chain was found in a study of identifying expanded T cells in peripheral blood (dated by TCRdb to the late 2010s). For the wider study: Technical replicates were generated by sequencing separate aliquots of the same genomic DNA pool, with four replicates compared pairwise.

No immune events, such as infections, were documented for the healthy donors during the collection period. Blood repertoires from healthy donors were used as a training cohort for calibrating time-dependent variance in a beta-binomial model of differential abundance of T-cell clones. The training cohort was composed of about 10 healthy donors, 3 female and 7 male. The donors were between about 25 and 70 years old, with an average age of about 47 years. Whole blood was collected from each healthy donor at three time points spaced about 2 weeks apart and obtained from a commercial supplier. For immunosequencing, genomic DNA was extracted from unsorted whole blood. On the study overall, not on this receptor specifically: Across all healthy-donor time intervals, the beta-binomial model significantly cut both the number of clones called differentially abundant and the false-positive rate. The binomial model flagged approximately 1.1 differentially abundant clones between technical replicates but around 16 over roughly two weeks and approximately 18 over roughly 4 weeks. In all healthy donors, the variance in clone template counts between samples taken around 2 weeks apart rose significantly as total template count increased. The authors expected that biological variance in healthy repertoires might rise further over much longer intervals, such as months to years.

From the cysteine up to the phenylalanine, the CDR3 has a length of 23 residues. The kept DNA is CDR3 alone, 69 bases in frame from the first base. CDR1 and CDR2, looked up from the germline V gene (reference sequence), are MNHEY and SMNVEV. V lost 6 bases and J lost 2 bases, and the count of bases not matched to a germline gene is 24. TCRbeta CDR3 regions were profiled with the immunoSEQ Assay using bias-controlled multiplex PCR amplification of genomic DNA. Per the source publication's procedure: To quantify the absolute abundance of each unique TCRbeta CDR3 region, the sequences were collapsed and filtered. Differential abundance was assessed using a binomial (Fisher-equivalent) model and a beta-binomial model in which time-dependent variance fitted from healthy donors was added. Clones with fewer than 5 combined templates were excluded, and clones with Benjamini-Hochberg FDR below 0.01 were called differentially abundant. Beta-binomial variance was modeled as a function of total template count across the two samples using the form v = (b*log(k)+a)^2. The source is immuneACCESS, and TCRdb retained only in-frame sequences with V and J called. Part of the clones is not carried over; for the studies checked, unresolved V genes explain less than half of this, and the remainder is unexplained. V, J and clone size derive from that table, while D and trimming were established from the DNA sequence. This sample gives about 63,000 clones in total; about 80% of them show up just once. About 18% of the sample is held by the ten biggest clonotypes.

On this clone itself: Its specific antigen is unknown. Qualities for individual bases were not recorded, and no much larger clone is one base off.

Here the chain combines TRBV27 and TRBJ2-6; TRBD2 lines up with 11 middle nucleotides. The specimen was blood. This TCR was recovered from a person aged 18 to 75 in good health. The CDR3 region reads CASSPEGLRASGRPPAGANVLTF. The DNA reads TGTGCCAGCAGCCCCGAAGGTTTGAGGGCTAGCGGGAGGCCCCCGGCTGGGGCCAACGTCCTGACTTTC.